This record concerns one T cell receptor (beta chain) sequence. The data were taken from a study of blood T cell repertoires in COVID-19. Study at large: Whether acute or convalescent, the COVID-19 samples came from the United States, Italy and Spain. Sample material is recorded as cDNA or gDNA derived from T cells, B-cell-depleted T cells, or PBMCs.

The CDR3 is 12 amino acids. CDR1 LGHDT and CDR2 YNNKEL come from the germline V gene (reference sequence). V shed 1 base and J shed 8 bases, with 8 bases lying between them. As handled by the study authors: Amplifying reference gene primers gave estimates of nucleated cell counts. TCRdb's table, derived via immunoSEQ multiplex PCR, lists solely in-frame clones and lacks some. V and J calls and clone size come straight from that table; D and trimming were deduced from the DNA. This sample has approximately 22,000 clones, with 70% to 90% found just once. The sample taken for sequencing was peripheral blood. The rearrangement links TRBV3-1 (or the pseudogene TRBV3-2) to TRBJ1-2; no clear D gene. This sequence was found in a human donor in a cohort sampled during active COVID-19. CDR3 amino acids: CASSQVRRGYTF. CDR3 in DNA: TGTGCCAGCAGCCAAGTGCGGAGAGGCTACACCTTC.